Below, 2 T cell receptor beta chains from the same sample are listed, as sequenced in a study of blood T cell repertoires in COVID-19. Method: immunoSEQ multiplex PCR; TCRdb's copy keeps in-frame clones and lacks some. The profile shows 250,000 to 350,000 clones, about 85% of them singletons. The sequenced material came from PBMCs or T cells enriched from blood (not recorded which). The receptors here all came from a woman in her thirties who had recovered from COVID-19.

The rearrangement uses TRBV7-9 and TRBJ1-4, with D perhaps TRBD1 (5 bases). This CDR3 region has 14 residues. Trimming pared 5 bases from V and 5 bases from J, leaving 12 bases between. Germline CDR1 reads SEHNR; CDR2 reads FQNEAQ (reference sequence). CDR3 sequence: CASSRDLLNEKLFF. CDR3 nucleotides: TGTGCCAGCAGCCGGGACTTATTAAATGAAAAACTGTTTTTT. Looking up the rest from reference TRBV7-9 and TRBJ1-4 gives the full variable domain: DTGVSQNPRHKITKRGQNVTFRCDPISEHNRLYWYRQTLGQGPEFLTYFQNEAQLEKSRLLSDRFSAERPKGSFSTLEIQRTEQGDSAMYLCASSRDLLNEKLFFGSGTQLSVL.

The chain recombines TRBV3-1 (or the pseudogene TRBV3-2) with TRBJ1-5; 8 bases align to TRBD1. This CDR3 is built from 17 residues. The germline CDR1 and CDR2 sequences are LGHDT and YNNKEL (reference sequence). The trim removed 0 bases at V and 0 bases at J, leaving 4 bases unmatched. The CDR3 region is CASSQDDRGGSNQPQHF. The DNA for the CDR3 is TGTGCCAGCAGCCAAGATGACAGGGGAGGTAGCAATCAGCCCCAGCATTTT.